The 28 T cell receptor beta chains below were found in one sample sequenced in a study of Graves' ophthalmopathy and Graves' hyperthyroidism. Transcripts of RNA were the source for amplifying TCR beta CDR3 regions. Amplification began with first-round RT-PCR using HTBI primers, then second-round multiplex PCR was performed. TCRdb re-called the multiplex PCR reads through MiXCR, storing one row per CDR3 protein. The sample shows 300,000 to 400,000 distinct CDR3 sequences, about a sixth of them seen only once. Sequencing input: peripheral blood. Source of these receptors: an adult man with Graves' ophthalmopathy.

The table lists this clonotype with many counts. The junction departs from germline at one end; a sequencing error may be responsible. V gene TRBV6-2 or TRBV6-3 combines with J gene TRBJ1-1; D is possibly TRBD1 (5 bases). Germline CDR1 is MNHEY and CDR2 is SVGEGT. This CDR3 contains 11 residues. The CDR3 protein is CASSFLGTLLF. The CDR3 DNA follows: TGTGCCAGCAGTTTCCTCGGGACGCTACTTTTT.

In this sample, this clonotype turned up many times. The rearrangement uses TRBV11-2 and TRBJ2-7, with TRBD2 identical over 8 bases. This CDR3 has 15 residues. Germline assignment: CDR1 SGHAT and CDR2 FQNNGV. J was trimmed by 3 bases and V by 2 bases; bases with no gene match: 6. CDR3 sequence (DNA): TGTGCCAGCAGCTTAATCGGCGGGGGGTTCTACGAGCAGTACTTC. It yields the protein CASSLIGGGFYEQYF.

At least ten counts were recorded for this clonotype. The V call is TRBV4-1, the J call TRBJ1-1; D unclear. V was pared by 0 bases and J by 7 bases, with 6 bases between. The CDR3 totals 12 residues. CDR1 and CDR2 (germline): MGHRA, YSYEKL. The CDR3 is CASSQDRIEAFF. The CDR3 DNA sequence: TGCGCCAGCAGCCAAGATCGAATTGAAGCTTTCTTT.

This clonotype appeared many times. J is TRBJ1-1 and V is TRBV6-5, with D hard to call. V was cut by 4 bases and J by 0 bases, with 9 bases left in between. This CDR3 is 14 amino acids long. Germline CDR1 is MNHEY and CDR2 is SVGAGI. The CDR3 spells CASSSSTLNTEAFF. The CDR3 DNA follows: TGTGCCAGCAGTTCCTCGACATTGAACACTGAAGCTTTCTTT.

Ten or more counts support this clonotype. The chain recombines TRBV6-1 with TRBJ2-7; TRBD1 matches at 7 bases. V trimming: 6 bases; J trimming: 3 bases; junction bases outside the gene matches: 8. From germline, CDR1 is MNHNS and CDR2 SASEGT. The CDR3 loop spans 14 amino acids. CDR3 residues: CASRGQVAGYEQYF. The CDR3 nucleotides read TGTGCCAGCAGAGGACAGGTTGCTGGCTACGAGCAGTACTTC.

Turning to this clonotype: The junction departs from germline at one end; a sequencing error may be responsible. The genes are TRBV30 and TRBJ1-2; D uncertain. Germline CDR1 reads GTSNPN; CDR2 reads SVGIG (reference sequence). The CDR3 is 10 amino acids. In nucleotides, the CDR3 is TGTGTCTGGTACAAGGATGGCTACAGCTTC. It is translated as CVWYKDGYSF.

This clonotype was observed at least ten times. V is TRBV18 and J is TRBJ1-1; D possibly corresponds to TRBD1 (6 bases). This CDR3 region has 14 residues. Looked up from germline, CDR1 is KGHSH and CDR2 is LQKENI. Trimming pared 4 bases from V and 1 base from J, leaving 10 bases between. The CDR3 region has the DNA TGTGCCAGCTCACAGGACAGATCGAACACTGAAGCTTTCTTT. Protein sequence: CASSQDRSNTEAFF.

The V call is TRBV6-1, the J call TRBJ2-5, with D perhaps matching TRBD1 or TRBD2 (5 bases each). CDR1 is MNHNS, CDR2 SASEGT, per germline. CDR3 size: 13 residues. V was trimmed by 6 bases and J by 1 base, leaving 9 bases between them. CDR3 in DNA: TGTGCCAGCAGACCCGGGACCCAAGAGACCCAGTACTTC. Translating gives CASRPGTQETQYF.

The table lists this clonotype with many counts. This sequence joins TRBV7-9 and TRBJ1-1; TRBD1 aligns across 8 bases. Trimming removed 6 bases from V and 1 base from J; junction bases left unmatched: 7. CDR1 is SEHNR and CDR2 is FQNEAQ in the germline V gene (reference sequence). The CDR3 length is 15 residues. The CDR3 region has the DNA TGTGCCAGCAGTTCAGGGGGCGTGAGGAACACTGAAGCTTTCTTT. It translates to CASSSGGVRNTEAFF.

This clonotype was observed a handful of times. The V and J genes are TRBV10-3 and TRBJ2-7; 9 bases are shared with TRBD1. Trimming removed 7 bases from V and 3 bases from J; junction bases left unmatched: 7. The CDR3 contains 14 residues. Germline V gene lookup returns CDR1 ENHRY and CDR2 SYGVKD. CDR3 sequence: CAITILGQGYEQYF. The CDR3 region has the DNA TGTGCCATCACTATCCTGGGACAGGGCTACGAGCAGTACTTC.

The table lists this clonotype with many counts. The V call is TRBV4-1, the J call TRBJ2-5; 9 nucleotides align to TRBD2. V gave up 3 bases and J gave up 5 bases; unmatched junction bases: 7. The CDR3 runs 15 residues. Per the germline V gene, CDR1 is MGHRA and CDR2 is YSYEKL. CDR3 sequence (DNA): TGCGCCAGCAGCCATTTTGCGGGAGGGAAGGAGACCCAGTACTTC. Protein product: CASSHFAGGKETQYF.

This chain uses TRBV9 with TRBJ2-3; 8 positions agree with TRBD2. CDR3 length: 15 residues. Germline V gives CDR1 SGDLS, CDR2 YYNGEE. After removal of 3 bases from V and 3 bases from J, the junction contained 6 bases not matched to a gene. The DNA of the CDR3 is TGTGCCAGCAGCGCCAGCGGGAGAATGACAGATACGCAGTATTTT. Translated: CASSASGRMTDTQYF. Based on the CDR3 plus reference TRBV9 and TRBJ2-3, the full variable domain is DSGVTQTPKHLITATGQRVTLRCSPRSGDLSVYWYQQSLDQGLQFLIQYYNGEERAKGNILERFSAQQFPDLHSELNLSSLELGDSALYFCASSASGRMTDTQYFGPGTRLTVL.

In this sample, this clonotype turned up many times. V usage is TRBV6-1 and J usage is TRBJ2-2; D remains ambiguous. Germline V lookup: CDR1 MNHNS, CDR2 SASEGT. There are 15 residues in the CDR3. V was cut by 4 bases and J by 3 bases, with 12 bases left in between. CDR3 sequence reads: CASSGLGWDTGELFF. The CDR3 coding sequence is TGTGCCAGCAGTGGGCTAGGATGGGACACCGGGGAGCTGTTTTTT.

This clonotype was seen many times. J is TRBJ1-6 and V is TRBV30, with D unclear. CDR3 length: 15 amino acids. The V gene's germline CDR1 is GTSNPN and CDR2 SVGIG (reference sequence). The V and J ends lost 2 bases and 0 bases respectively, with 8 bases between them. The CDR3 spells CAWSRRISYNSPLHF. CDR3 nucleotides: TGTGCCTGGAGTAGGAGGATCTCCTATAATTCACCCCTCCACTTT.

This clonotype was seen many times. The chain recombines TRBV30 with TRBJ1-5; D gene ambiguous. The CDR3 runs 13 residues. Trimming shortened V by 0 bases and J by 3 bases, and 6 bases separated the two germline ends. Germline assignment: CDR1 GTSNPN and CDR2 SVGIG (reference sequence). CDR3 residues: CAWSVTPNQPQHF. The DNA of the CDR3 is TGTGCCTGGAGTGTAACTCCCAATCAGCCCCAGCATTTT.

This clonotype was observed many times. DNA for the CDR3: TGTGCCAGCAGTTACGCGACCCTACAGAACACTGAAGCTTTCTTT. Translating gives CASSYATLQNTEAFF. This chain joins TRBV6-5 and TRBJ1-1; D is uncertain. There are 15 residues in the CDR3. CDR1 and CDR2 (germline): MNHEY, SVGAGI. V was trimmed by 2 bases and J by 1 base, leaving 11 bases between them.

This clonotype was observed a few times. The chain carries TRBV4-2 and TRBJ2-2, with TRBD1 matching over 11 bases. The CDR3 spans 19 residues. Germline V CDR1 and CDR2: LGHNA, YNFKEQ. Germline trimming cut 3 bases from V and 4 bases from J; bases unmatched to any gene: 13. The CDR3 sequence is CASSHPEETGTGGTGELFF. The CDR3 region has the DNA TGTGCCAGCAGCCACCCCGAAGAGACCGGGACAGGGGGCACCGGGGAGCTGTTTTTT.

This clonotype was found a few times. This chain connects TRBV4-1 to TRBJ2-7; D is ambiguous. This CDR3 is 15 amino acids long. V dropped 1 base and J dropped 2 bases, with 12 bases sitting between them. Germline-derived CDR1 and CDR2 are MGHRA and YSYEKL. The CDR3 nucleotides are TGCGCCAGCAGCCAAGTGCATTTCTCCCCCTACGAGCAGTACTTC. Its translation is CASSQVHFSPYEQYF.

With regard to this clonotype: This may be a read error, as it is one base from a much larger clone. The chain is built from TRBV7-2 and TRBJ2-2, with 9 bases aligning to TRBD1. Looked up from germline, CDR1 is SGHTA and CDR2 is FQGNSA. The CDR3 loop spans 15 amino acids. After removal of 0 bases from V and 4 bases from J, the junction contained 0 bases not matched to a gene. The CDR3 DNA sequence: TGTGCCAGCAGCTTAGCGGGACAGGGCACCGGGGAGCTGTTTTTT. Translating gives CASSLAGQGTGELFF. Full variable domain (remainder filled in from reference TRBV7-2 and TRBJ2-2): GAGVSQSPSNKVTEKGKDVELRCDPISGHTALYWYRQSLGQGLEFLIYFQGNSAPDKSGLPSDRFSAERTGGSVSTLTIQRTQQEDSAVYLCASSLAGQGTGELFFGEGSRLTVL.

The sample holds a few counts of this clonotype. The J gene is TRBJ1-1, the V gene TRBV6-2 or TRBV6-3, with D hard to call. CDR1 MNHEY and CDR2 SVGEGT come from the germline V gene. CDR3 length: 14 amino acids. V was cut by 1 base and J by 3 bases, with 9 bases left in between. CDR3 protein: CASSYLGLYTEAFF. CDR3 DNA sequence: TGTGCCAGCAGTTACTTGGGCCTATACACTGAAGCTTTCTTT.

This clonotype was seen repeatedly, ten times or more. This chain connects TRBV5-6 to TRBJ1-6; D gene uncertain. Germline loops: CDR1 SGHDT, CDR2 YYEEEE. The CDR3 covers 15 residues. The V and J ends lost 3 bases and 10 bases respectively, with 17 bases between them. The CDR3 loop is CASSYRPGGNSPLHF. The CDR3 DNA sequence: TGTGCCAGCAGCTACCGCCCGGGAGGTAACTCACCCCTCCACTTT.

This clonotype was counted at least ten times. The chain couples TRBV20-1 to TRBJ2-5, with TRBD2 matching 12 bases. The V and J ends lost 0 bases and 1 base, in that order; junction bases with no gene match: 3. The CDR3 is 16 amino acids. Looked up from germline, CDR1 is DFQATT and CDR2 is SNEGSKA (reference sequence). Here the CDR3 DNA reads TGCAGTGCTAGAGATCTGACTAGCGGGAGCCAAGAGACCCAGTACTTC. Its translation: CSARDLTSGSQETQYF.

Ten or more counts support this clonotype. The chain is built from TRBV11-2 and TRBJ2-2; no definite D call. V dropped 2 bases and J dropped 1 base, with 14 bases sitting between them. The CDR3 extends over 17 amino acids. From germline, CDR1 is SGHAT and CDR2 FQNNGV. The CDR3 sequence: CASSLQAVGWNTGELFF. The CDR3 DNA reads TGTGCCAGCAGCTTACAGGCGGTTGGCTGGAACACCGGGGAGCTGTTTTTT.

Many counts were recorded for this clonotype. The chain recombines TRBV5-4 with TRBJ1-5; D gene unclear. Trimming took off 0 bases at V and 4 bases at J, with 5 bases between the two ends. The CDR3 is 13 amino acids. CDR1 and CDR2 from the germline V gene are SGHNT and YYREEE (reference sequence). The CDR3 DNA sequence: TGTGCCAGCAGCTTGGGGGCAAATCAGCCCCAGCATTTT. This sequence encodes CASSLGANQPQHF.

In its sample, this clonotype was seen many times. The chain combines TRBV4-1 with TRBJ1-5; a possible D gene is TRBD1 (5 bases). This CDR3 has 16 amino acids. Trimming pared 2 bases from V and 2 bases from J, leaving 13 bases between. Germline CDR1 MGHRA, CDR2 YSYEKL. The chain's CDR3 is CASSQTQGDGNQPQHF. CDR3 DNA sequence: TGCGCCAGCAGCCAAACCCAGGGAGATGGCAATCAGCCCCAGCATTTT.

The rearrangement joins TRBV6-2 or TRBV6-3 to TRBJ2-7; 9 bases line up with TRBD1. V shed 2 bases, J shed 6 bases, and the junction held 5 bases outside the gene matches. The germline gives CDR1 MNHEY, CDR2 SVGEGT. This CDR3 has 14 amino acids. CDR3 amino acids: CASSYTGTGTEQYF. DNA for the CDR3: TGTGCCAGCAGTTACACCGGGACAGGGACCGAGCAGTACTTC.

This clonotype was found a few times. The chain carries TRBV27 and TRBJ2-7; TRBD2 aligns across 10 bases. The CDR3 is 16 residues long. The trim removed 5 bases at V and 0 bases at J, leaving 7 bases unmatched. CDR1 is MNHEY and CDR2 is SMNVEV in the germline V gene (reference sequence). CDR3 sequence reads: CASSAGLAETSYEQYF. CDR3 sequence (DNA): TGTGCCAGCAGTGCCGGACTAGCGGAGACCTCCTACGAGCAGTACTTC.

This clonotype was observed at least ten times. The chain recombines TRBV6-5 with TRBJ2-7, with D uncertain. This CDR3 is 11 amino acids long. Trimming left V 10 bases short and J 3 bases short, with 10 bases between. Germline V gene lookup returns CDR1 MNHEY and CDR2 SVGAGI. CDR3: CAISRSYEQYF. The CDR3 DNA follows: TGTGCCATCTCAAGGAGCTACGAGCAGTACTTC.